The 10 T cell receptor beta chains below all came from one sample that was sequenced in a study of human T cells and chemical hapten exposure. As to time point: patch test 3, about 24 weeks after DPC sensitization. Treatment here: therapeutic diphenylcyclopropenone sensitization with weekly scalp DPC. TCRdb re-called the RACE reads with MiXCR, one entry per CDR3 protein. The sample yields about 82,000 distinct CDR3 sequences, 10% to 15% seen once. This specimen was whole blood, taken in connection with sensitization to the hapten diphenylcyclopropenone (DPC). The receptors stem from a woman aged 45-65 years with alopecia areata. Some clones in this sample may be carry-over from other donors' samples.

J is TRBJ2-5 and V is TRBV27; D is possibly TRBD2 (7 bases). V lost 7 bases to trimming and J lost 4 bases, with 22 bases between them. Germline V gives CDR1 MNHEY, CDR2 SMNVEV (reference sequence). The CDR3 sequence is 16 residues long. For the CDR3, the DNA is TGTGCCAGCATCCCCCGCTACAGGGAGGGAGGAGAGACCCAGTACTTC. It encodes CASIPRYREGGETQYF.

This clonotype was counted a few times. The rearrangement uses TRBV12-3 or TRBV12-4 and TRBJ2-2; no clear D. This CDR3 region has 15 residues. Trimming removed 2 bases from V and 5 bases from J, with 12 bases in between. The CDR3 DNA reads TGTGCCAGCAGTTTAAGGTCCCGCCTTACCGGGGAGCTGTTTTTT. This codes for CASSLRSRLTGELFF.

This clonotype was seen repeatedly, ten times or more. The chain uses TRBV29-1 and TRBJ2-5, with TRBD1 as a possible D gene (6 bases). V was pared by 2 bases and J by 4 bases, with 8 bases between. The CDR3 has 12 amino acids. Germline V lookup: CDR1 SQVTM, CDR2 ANQGSEA. CDR3 residues: CSVEIGGETQYF. CDR3 coding DNA: TGCAGCGTTGAAATAGGGGGAGAGACCCAGTACTTC.

This clonotype was seen ten or more times. The chain employs TRBV6-5 and TRBJ1-6; no reliable D call. CDR1 is MNHEY and CDR2 is SVGAGI in the germline V gene. The CDR3 extends over 14 amino acids. V lost 2 bases and J lost 6, with 8 bases in between. CDR3 sequence: CASSYDGGNSPLHF. DNA for the CDR3: TGTGCCAGCAGTTACGACGGAGGTAATTCACCCCTCCACTTT.

This clonotype was recorded many times. V and J are TRBV13 and TRBJ2-7; D is unresolved. CDR3 size: 13 residues. Trimming cost V 4 bases and J 4 bases, with 11 bases left between them. Germline V gene data show CDR1 as PRHDT and CDR2 as FYEKMQ (reference sequence). DNA of the CDR3: TGTGCCAGCAGCTCCACGGACGGGTACGAGCAGTACTTC. Its protein product is CASSSTDGYEQYF.

The chain uses TRBV11-3 and TRBJ2-5; the D gene is possibly TRBD1 (6 bases). Germline V gene lookup returns CDR1 SGHNT and CDR2 YENEEA. V lost 1 base to trimming and J lost 3 bases, with 15 bases between them. The CDR3 is 16 amino acids. DNA for the CDR3: TGTGCCAGCAGCTTAGGATCCCGGGACAAGAAAGAGACCCAGTACTTC. The encoded protein is CASSLGSRDKKETQYF.

This clonotype was counted at least ten times. This sequence joins TRBV20-1 and TRBJ2-1; no clear D gene. CDR3 length: 14 residues. Germline CDR1 is DFQATT and CDR2 is SNEGSKA (reference sequence). V was trimmed by 5 bases and J by 2 bases, leaving 13 bases between them. CDR3 DNA: TGCAGTGCTCCAGACTGGATTGCCTACAATGAGCAGTTCTTC. Translating gives CSAPDWIAYNEQFF.

This clonotype was seen at least ten times. V usage is TRBV18 and J usage is TRBJ2-5, with D perhaps assigned TRBD1 or TRBD2 (5 bases each). This CDR3 has 14 residues. V gave up 0 bases and J gave up 4 bases, with 9 bases separating them. Germline lookup yields CDR1 KGHSH and CDR2 LQKENI. DNA of the CDR3: TGTGCCAGCTCACCACCCCCAGGGAGAGAGACCCAGTACTTC. The encoded protein is CASSPPPGRETQYF.

This clonotype was seen a few times. V is TRBV9 and J is TRBJ2-1, with 11 bases identical to TRBD2. Germline CDR1 is SGDLS and CDR2 is YYNGEE. The CDR3 totals 20 residues. V dropped 0 bases and J dropped 5; count of bases not matched to a gene: 16. CDR3: CASSVAYNRLAGGANNEQFF. CDR3 coding DNA: TGTGCCAGCAGCGTAGCTTATAATAGGCTAGCGGGAGGAGCAAACAATGAGCAGTTCTTC.

The chain uses TRBV6-2 or TRBV6-3 and TRBJ2-1; TRBD2 matches 11 bases. The CDR3 consists of 14 residues. Germline lookup yields CDR1 MNHEY and CDR2 SVGEGT. V dropped 8 bases and J dropped 6; count of bases not matched to a gene: 6. The CDR3 loop reads CASGLAGGSNEQFF. The CDR3 DNA is TGTGCCAGCGGCTTAGCGGGAGGGAGCAATGAGCAGTTCTTC.